These T cell receptor beta chains were read from a single sample in a study of cytomegalovirus exposure and HLA in healthy donors. Measured with immunoSEQ multiplex PCR; TCRdb has only the in-frame clones, and not every one. The sample shows about 69,000 clones, approximately 72% of them seen only once. Specimen: PBMCs. These receptors all stem from a woman aged 25-40 years in good health and CMV-seronegative. The CDR3 runs from the conserved cysteine through the conserved F or W. The D gene is left open where the match is weak. Expanded clones get a size class; other rows say once, few or many, or leave the size out.

clone_size,d_call,j_call,v_call,cdr3_aa,cdr3_nt
-,-,TRBJ1-5,TRBV28,CASSPQGIGNQPQHF,TGTGCCAGCAGTCCCCAGGGGATTGGCAATCAGCCCCAGCATTTT
-,TRBD1,TRBJ1-1,TRBV6-1,CASSFRRDRGEAFF,TGTGCCAGCAGTTTTAGACGGGACAGGGGAGAAGCTTTCTTT
-,-,TRBJ2-3,TRBV6-4,CASRALGGLPSTDTQYF,TGTGCCAGCAGGGCCCTCGGGGGGCTACCTAGCACAGATACGCAGTATTTT
-,TRBD1,TRBJ2-6,TRBV2,CASTNDRGNVLTF,TGTGCCAGCACCAACGACAGGGGGAACGTCCTGACTTTC
-,-,TRBJ1-4,TRBV2,CASSLLGAGEKLFF,TGTGCCAGCAGTCTTTTAGGGGCGGGGGAAAAACTGTTTTTT
-,TRBD2,TRBJ2-1,TRBV2,CATKGEGGTSEYNEQFF,TGTGCCACTAAGGGTGAGGGCGGGACTAGCGAGTACAATGAGCAGTTCTTC
few,TRBD2,TRBJ2-1,TRBV10-3,CAIASSGVYNEQFF,TGTGCCATCGCTTCTAGCGGGGTTTACAATGAGCAGTTCTTC
-,-,TRBJ2-7,TRBV28,CASSTRTELGWYF,TGTGCCAGCAGTACAAGGACAGAGCTGGGGTGGTACTTC
-,-,TRBJ2-7,TRBV2,CASSDPLEQYF,TGTGCCAGCAGTGACCCCTTGGAGCAGTACTTC
-,-,TRBJ2-1,TRBV7-9,CASVSPGNAGKEQFF,TGTGCCAGCGTATCCCCGGGAAATGCCGGGAAAGAGCAGTTCTTC
once,-,TRBJ1-4,TRBV5-1,CASSPGTSATNEKLFF,TGCGCCAGCAGCCCCGGGACAAGCGCAACTAATGAAAAACTGTTTTTT
-,TRBD2,TRBJ2-5,TRBV7-2,CASSSWNVAGIQETQYF,TGTGCCAGCAGCTCCTGGAACGTAGCGGGAATACAAGAGACCCAGTACTTC
once,-,TRBJ1-1,TRBV5-1,CASSPDAANTEAFF,TGCGCCAGCAGCCCGGATGCGGCAAACACTGAAGCTTTCTTT
-,TRBD1,TRBJ2-7,TRBV30,CAWGPGQATEQYF,TGTGCCTGGGGGCCGGGACAGGCTACGGAGCAGTACTTC
-,-,TRBJ2-4,TRBV2,CASRGGHIQYF,TGTGCCAGCAGGGGGGGTCACATTCAGTACTTC
-,-,TRBJ2-5,TRBV18,CASSPYEGLQETQYF,TGTGCCAGCTCACCATATGAGGGCCTACAAGAGACCCAGTACTTC
medium-sized,-,TRBJ1-1,TRBV2,CASSGQVEAFF,TGTGCCAGCAGTGGACAGGTCGAAGCTTTCTTT
-,TRBD1,TRBJ2-7,TRBV7-6,CASSLDRGYEQYF,TGTGCCAGCAGCTTAGACAGGGGTTATGAGCAGTACTTC
-,-,TRBJ2-2,TRBV5-1,CASSWRGRPSSGELFF,TGCGCCAGCAGCTGGCGGGGCAGACCTTCGAGCGGGGAGCTGTTTTTT
-,-,TRBJ1-2,TRBV4-1,CASSQDGEKIYGYTF,TGCGCCAGCAGCCAAGACGGGGAGAAAATCTATGGCTACACCTTC
-,TRBD1,TRBJ1-2,TRBV4-2,CASSEGTAYGYTF,TGTGCCAGCAGCGAGGGGACAGCATATGGCTACACCTTC
-,TRBD1,TRBJ2-5,TRBV2,CASSEGTGGEETQYF,TGTGCCAGCAGTGAAGGAACAGGGGGCGAGGAGACCCAGTACTTC
-,TRBD1,TRBJ1-4,TRBV25-1,CASRTGQVNEKLFF,TGTGCCAGCAGGACCGGACAGGTTAATGAAAAACTGTTTTTT
-,-,TRBJ1-5,TRBV9,CASSTDSINQPQHF,TGTGCCAGCAGCACGGACAGTATCAATCAGCCCCAGCATTTT
-,TRBD1,TRBJ1-1,TRBV28,CASRKPGQGILNTEAFF,TGTGCCAGCCGAAAGCCGGGACAGGGAATATTGAACACTGAAGCTTTCTTT
-,TRBD1,TRBJ1-4,TRBV15,CATSRDYRGANEKLFF,TGTGCCACCAGCAGAGATTACAGGGGGGCTAATGAAAAACTGTTTTTT
few,TRBD1,TRBJ1-1,TRBV7-2,CASSGRDRRITEAFF,TGTGCCAGCAGCGGCCGGGACAGGAGGATCACTGAAGCTTTCTTT
-,TRBD2,TRBJ2-7,TRBV28,CASGTTGLAGNSSYEQYF,TGTGCCAGCGGTACCACGGGACTAGCGGGTAACAGCTCCTACGAGCAGTACTTC
few,TRBD1,TRBJ1-1,TRBV30,CAWSVPTGRGNTEAFF,TGTGCCTGGAGTGTGCCGACAGGGAGAGGGAACACTGAAGCTTTCTTT
-,-,TRBJ1-2,TRBV5-1,CASSRDTDYGYTF,TGCGCCAGCAGCCGCGACACAGACTATGGCTACACCTTC
few,TRBD1,TRBJ1-4,TRBV30,CAWSVGTGGIGKLFF,TGTGCCTGGAGTGTAGGTACAGGGGGAATTGGAAAACTGTTTTTT
-,TRBD1,TRBJ2-7,TRBV5-1,CASSLVGQYEQYF,TGCGCCAGCAGCTTGGTGGGACAGTACGAGCAGTACTTC
-,-,TRBJ2-7,TRBV5-8,CASSFQGRYEQYF,TGTGCCAGCAGCTTTCAGGGAAGGTACGAGCAGTACTTC
-,TRBD2,TRBJ2-1,TRBV5-1,CASSLGTSGGKGQFF,TGCGCCAGCAGCCTAGGGACTAGCGGGGGGAAGGGGCAGTTCTTC
-,TRBD1,TRBJ1-6,TRBV10-3,CAIREGADVNSPLHF,TGTGCCATCAGGGAGGGGGCAGACGTCAATTCACCCCTCCACTTT
-,-,TRBJ1-1,TRBV10-3,CAISPLGGTEAFF,TGTGCCATCAGCCCCCTGGGGGGCACTGAAGCTTTCTTT
-,-,TRBJ1-1,TRBV6-6,CASSYPDRPGGTEAFF,TGTGCCAGCAGTTACCCCGACAGGCCAGGTGGCACTGAAGCTTTCTTT